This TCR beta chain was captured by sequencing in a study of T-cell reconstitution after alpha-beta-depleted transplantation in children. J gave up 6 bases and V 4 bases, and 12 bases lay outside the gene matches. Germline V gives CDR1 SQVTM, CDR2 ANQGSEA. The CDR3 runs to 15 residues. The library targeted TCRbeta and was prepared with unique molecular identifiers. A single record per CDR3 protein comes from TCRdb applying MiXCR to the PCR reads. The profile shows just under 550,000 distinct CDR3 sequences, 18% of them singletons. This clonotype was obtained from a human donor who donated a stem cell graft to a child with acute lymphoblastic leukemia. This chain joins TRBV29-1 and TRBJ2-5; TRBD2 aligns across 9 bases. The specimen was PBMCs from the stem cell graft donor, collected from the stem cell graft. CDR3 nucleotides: TGCAGCGTTGCCCCTAGCGGGACCCTTGAGAAGACCCAGTACTTC. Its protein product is CSVAPSGTLEKTQYF.